This T cell receptor beta chain was sequenced for a study of blood T cell repertoires in COVID-19. Turning to the study itself: T cells, B-cell-depleted T cells, or PBMCs supplied cDNA or gDNA.

Participants came from fewer than 25 US areas, aged roughly 18 to 89 years. Membership in each cohort depended on participant-reported clinical history. This clone came up once. In the source study's methods: Amplifying reference gene primers gave estimates of nucleated cell counts. Sequenced by immunoSEQ multiplex PCR; TCRdb stores in-frame clones only, minus some. V, J and clone size were drawn from that table, and D and trimming were deduced from the DNA. The table includes approximately 200,000 clones, roughly nine tenths detected once. The CDR3 has 18 amino acids. CDR1 is LNHDA and CDR2 is SQIVND in the germline V gene (reference sequence). The V end was cut by 3 bases, the J end by 6 bases, with 24 bases between.

The rearrangement uses TRBV19 and TRBJ1-5; a weak D match, TRBD1 (5 bases). Sequencing was done on a sample of PBMCs or T cells enriched from blood (not recorded which). The TCR sequence derives from a woman younger than 30 in a cohort exposed to, infected with or recovered from COVID-19 (not recorded which). This CDR3 is CASSIPPRFSGRSQPQHF. For the CDR3, the DNA is TGTGCCAGTAGTATCCCGCCCCGGTTTTCAGGGCGAAGTCAGCCCCAGCATTTT. Full variable domain (outside the CDR3, taken from reference TRBV19 and TRBJ1-5): DGGITQSPKYLFRKEGQNVTLSCEQNLNHDAMYWYRQDPGQGLRLIYYSQIVNDFQKGDIAEGYSVSREKKESFPLTVTSAQKNPTAFYLCASSIPPRFSGRSQPQHFGDGTRLSIL.